This paragraph covers one T cell receptor beta chain sequence. This clonotype was observed a handful of times. The antigen it binds to is not known. No quality values exist for individual bases; no much larger clone is one base distant. Every donor in the study was a healthy Caucasian. Three pairs of female monozygotic twins, all aged roughly 18 to 29 years, made up the twin cohort. Peripheral blood mononuclear cells were used as the source from which RNA for TCR libraries was isolated. Library preparation was by 5' RACE. The data were produced on an Illumina HiSeq 2000. A universal primer binding site was introduced by template switching, and a unique molecular identifier was present in the final cDNA, enabling accurate counting of TCR cDNA molecules. Specific primers in the conserved constant-segment region were used to synthesize first-strand cDNA for TCR alpha and beta chains. To control for contamination, every cDNA library was double barcoded, receiving both a SMART-Mk sample barcode and Illumina barcodes. TruSeq adapter sequences, together with Illumina sample barcodes, were added in two successive PCR steps. The Illumina HiSeq platform was used with custom primers to sequence TCR alpha and beta cDNA libraries. On the authors' methods: MiGEC was used to process raw reads and extract unique molecular identifiers, and MiXCR was used to find CDR3 positions. For each individual, recombination models were inferred using an EM algorithm with the repgenHMM and IGoR tools. Shared clonotype analysis was performed with the tcR package in R, normalizing sharing by the product of cloneset sizes. Out-of-frame nonproductive sequences were analyzed to study raw recombination free of thymic and clonal selection effects. TCRdb reprocessing: public reads trimmed at Q25 with fastp, clones called with MiXCR, in-frame beta chains kept. Each CDR3 protein gets just one entry, which takes the most common genes and DNA from the rows behind it. The V and J calls and clone size are TCRdb's, not the authors'. The sample has hundreds of thousands of distinct CDR3 sequences on record, 20% to 25% of them singletons. The ten largest account for over 4% of the sample.

These data come from a study of identical twins (TCRdb year 2016). Context from the whole study: The study deep-sequenced TCR alpha and beta repertoires from monozygotic twins, unrelated adults of various ages and cord blood to test whether fetal clonotypes persist. To rule out contamination, replicate twin experiments were performed at different times with different library preparation protocols. Findings and caveats that apply to the study as a whole: A weaker excess of twin sharing was found in beta out-of-frame sequences because the signal-to-noise ratio was lowered by fewer shared sequences. Recombination models systematically underestimated out-of-frame TCR alpha sharing in monozygotic twins but agreed with sharing between unrelated individuals. Zero-insertion analyses could be partly confounded by invariant T cells such as MAIT and iNKT, though diverse VJ usage argued against such confounding for most clonotypes. Fewer insertions were carried by abundant cord blood beta clonotypes; a weaker similar trend was observed in young adult naive repertoires, while no such trend was observed in memory repertoires. Because the same donors could not be followed over many years, conclusions were based on cross-sectional statistical analysis. Out-of-frame TCR alpha sequences shared between twins showed an excess of low generation-probability sequences compared with coincidental sharing between unrelated individuals.

The CDR3 holds 15 amino acids from the cysteine to the phenylalanine. Only CDR3 DNA is held: 45 bases, read in frame from base 1. As encoded in the germline V gene (reference sequence), CDR1 is DFQATT while CDR2 is SNEGSKA. Between the V and J ends, shortened by 4 bases and 0 bases respectively, the junction contains 13 bases. In addition, the sample was reused for a study of T cells expressing NK-cell markers. As the second paper documents: In sorted CD3+CD56+NKG2C+, CD3+CD56+NKG2C- and CD3+CD56-NKG2C+ T-cell subsets from eight or nine donors, TCR beta-chain repertoires were profiled. Of the eight sequenced donors, seven were found to be HCMV-seropositive and one was found to be HCMV-seronegative. To restrict sorting to alphabetaTCR-expressing T cells, an anti-gammadeltaTCR antibody was added in several experiments. In several donors, the dominant CD3+CD56+NKG2C+ clonotypes were among the top 10 CD8+ clonotypes and accounted for about 1.0-7.5% of CD8+ T cells. Those dominant clonotypes were again the most abundant among CD3+CD56-NKG2C+ cells in a few donors, at roughly 28.3-60.1%. Whether the expanded NKG2C-expressing T cell clones were specific for HCMV antigens was left unclear. All eight donors whose samples were sequenced were randomly selected healthy volunteers, three of them men and five women. HCMV serostatus was determined by detecting HCMV-specific IgG in serum with a commercial ELISA kit. For about 6 donors, bulk peripheral blood T-cell repertoires were additionally sequenced from unsorted PBMC. MIGEC was used to demultiplex reads and group reads by UMI, and MiTCR was used to assemble and quantify clonotypes. Only TCR cDNA sequences supported by at least two reads were kept to exclude erroneous sequences. The tcR package was used for downstream repertoire analysis, and clonotypes were matched across fractions by CDR3 nucleotide sequence plus V segment. Antigen specificity was annotated against VDJdb with VDJmatch, allowing one amino acid substitution in CDR3.

The receptor was isolated from a woman between 18 and 29 years old in good health. The chain is encoded by TRBV20-1 joined to TRBJ1-3; TRBD1 is a possible D gene, resting on 6 matching bases. Source material: PBMCs. The DNA sequence is as follows: TGCAGTGCTATCCGGGACACCAACTCTGGAAACACCATATATTTT. It translates as CSAIRDTNSGNTIYF.